This TCR beta chain is from a study of T cells in women clearing cervical HPV infection. Libraries were prepared by immunoSEQ multiplex PCR; TCRdb keeps only in-frame clonotypes and omits some of them. The table lists 23,000 or so clones. The germline gives CDR1 SNHLY, CDR2 FYNNEI. CDR3 length equals 13 residues. With respect to this clone: Coverage ceases 3 residues before the CDR3 finishes, and the germline J gene fills in the end.

The chain couples TRBV2 to TRBJ1-2; D is ambiguous. Sequencing was performed on blood buffy coat. This TCR was recovered from a woman between 18 and 69 years old with a cervical HPV16 infection that either progressed to CIN3+ or cleared (not recorded which). The CDR3 region is CASKYQAPYDYTF. The CDR3 DNA, read in part, is TGTGCCAGCAAGTACCAGGCCCCCTACGAC.